The following is a T cell receptor (beta chain) sequence with its context. Per the study methods: Reference gene primer amplification gave estimated nucleated cell counts. The data were produced by immunoSEQ multiplex PCR, yet TCRdb's version contains in-frame clones alone and is incomplete. V and J calls and clone size are those listed in that table; D and trimming were worked out from the DNA. The sample records about 200,000 clones, approximately 87% being singletons. The CDR3 length is 18 residues. Germline V CDR1 and CDR2: SGHRS, YFSETQ. V was clipped by 2 bases and J by 0 bases, with 19 bases between them. The record originates from a study of blood T cell repertoires in COVID-19. As for the study in general: Italy, Spain and the United States were the sources of the convalescent and acute COVID-19 samples. PBMCs, B-cell-depleted T cells, or T cells were the source of the cDNA or gDNA that made up the material.

The sequenced sample was peripheral blood. This receptor was obtained from a woman aged 65 to 85 with acute or convalescent COVID-19. The chain uses TRBV5-1 and TRBJ2-3; TRBD2 is a possible D gene (6 bases). In nucleotides, the CDR3 is TGCGCCAGCAGCTTAGGAGCGGGCGGATCTCCTAGCACAGATACGCAGTATTTT. It specifies CASSLGAGGSPSTDTQYF.